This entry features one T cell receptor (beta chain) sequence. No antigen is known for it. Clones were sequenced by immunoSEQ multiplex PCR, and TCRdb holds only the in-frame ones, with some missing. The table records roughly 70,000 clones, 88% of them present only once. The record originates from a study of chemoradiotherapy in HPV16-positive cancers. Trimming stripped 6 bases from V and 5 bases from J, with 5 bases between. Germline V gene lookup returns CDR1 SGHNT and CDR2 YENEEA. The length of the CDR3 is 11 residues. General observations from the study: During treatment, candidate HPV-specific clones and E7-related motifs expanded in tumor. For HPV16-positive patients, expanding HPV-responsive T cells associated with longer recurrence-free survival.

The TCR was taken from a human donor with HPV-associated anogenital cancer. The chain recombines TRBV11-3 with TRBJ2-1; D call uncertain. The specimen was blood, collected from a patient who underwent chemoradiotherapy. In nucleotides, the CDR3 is TGTGCCAGCAGTCTAGACAATGAGCAGTTCTTC. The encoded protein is CASSLDNEQFF.